Only one count was recorded for the clone carrying this T cell receptor (beta chain). Its antigen is not known. The CDR3 sequence is 15 residues long. Germline V CDR1 and CDR2: LGHDT, YNNKEL (reference sequence). V was trimmed by 2 bases and J by 4 bases, leaving 12 bases between them. Sequencing was performed with immunoSEQ multiplex PCR; in TCRdb, only in-frame clones are kept and a portion is missing. The sample comprises fewer than 75,000 clones, 75% to 95% of which are singletons, and 6.3% rests with the top ten. The record originates from a study of T cell responses to AZD1222 COVID-19 vaccine. Study conclusions and caveats: Among spike-specific TCRs, nearly half reportedly target unmutated variant regions. Just a handful of people given AZD1222 tested seropositive at baseline.

The input for sequencing was peripheral blood, taken 28 days after the second dose of the MenACWY control vaccine. This receptor was taken from an adult who received the MenACWY meningococcal vaccine as a control. The V and J genes are TRBV3-1 (or the pseudogene TRBV3-2) and TRBJ1-3; D uncertain. The CDR3 bases are TGTGCCAGCAGCCAAATGAGGACGCCCGGAAACACCATATATTTT. It yields the protein CASSQMRTPGNTIYF.